This is a list of T cell receptor beta chains from one sample in a study of CD8 T cells in ankylosing spondylitis. One entry per CDR3 protein results from TCRdb running MiXCR on the 5' RACE reads. The table records roughly 370,000 distinct CDR3 sequences, 20% to 25% of them present only once. The sample was blood, either unsorted or a sorted T cell fraction (not recorded which). These receptors were taken from a male donor with ankylosing spondylitis. The CDR3 runs from the conserved cysteine through the conserved F or W. Fields, in order: V gene, D gene, clone size, J gene, CDR3 protein, CDR3 DNA. The D gene is left open where the match is weak. Clone size is given for some rows only: seen once, a few or many times, or a class if the clone is expanded.

V: TRBV7-9; D: -; size: few; J: TRBJ2-1; CDR3: CASSLAVWDEQFF; DNA: TGTGCCAGCAGCTTAGCGGTCTGGGATGAGCAGTTCTTC
V: TRBV12-3/TRBV12-4; D: -; size: few; J: TRBJ1-3; CDR3: CASSPDGSSGNTIYF; DNA: TGTGCCAGCAGTCCCGACGGGTCCTCTGGAAACACCATATATTTT
V: TRBV12-3/TRBV12-4; D: -; size: many; J: TRBJ1-6; CDR3: CASSFGNSPLHF; DNA: TGTGCCAGCAGTTTTGGGAATTCACCCCTCCACTTT
V: TRBV29-1; D: -; size: -; J: TRBJ1-1; CDR3: CSVENPGLDTEAFF; DNA: TGCAGCGTTGAAAATCCGGGTTTAGACACTGAAGCTTTCTTT
V: TRBV13; D: TRBD1; size: few; J: TRBJ2-5; CDR3: CASSRQTNGQGAETQYF; DNA: TGTGCCAGCAGCCGACAGACTAACGGGCAGGGGGCAGAGACCCAGTACTTC
V: TRBV12-3/TRBV12-4; D: TRBD2; size: -; J: TRBJ2-3; CDR3: CASSSTSVPDTQYF; DNA: TGTGCCAGCAGTTCGACTAGCGTTCCAGATACGCAGTATTTT
V: TRBV2; D: -; size: -; J: TRBJ1-2; CDR3: CASSELGYYGYTF; DNA: TGTGCCAGCAGTGAACTGGGTTACTATGGCTACACCTTC
V: TRBV20-1; D: TRBD2; size: -; J: TRBJ2-5; CDR3: CSAKSGGGTQYF; DNA: TGCAGTGCTAAGAGCGGCGGGGGGACCCAGTACTTC
V: TRBV29-1; D: -; size: many; J: TRBJ2-2; CDR3: CSVARARAGELFF; DNA: TGCAGCGTTGCTAGGGCTCGGGCCGGGGAGCTGTTTTTT
V: TRBV20-1; D: TRBD1; size: few; J: TRBJ2-3; CDR3: CSAARDRGTDTQYF; DNA: TGCAGTGCTGCCAGGGACAGGGGGACAGATACGCAGTATTTT
V: TRBV7-2; D: -; size: few; J: TRBJ2-7; CDR3: CASSPGQYGQYF; DNA: TGTGCCAGCAGCCCCGGACAGTATGGGCAGTACTTC
V: TRBV9; D: -; size: few; J: TRBJ2-1; CDR3: CASSVDYLTPGEQFF; DNA: TGTGCCAGCAGCGTAGATTATTTGACCCCCGGTGAGCAGTTCTTC
V: TRBV19; D: -; size: -; J: TRBJ2-2; CDR3: CASSIPAGELFF; DNA: TGTGCCAGTAGTATACCGGCCGGGGAGCTGTTTTTT
V: TRBV6-1; D: -; size: -; J: TRBJ2-5; CDR3: CASRDQQETQYF; DNA: TGTGCCAGCAGGGACCAACAAGAGACCCAGTACTTC
V: TRBV30; D: TRBD2; size: -; J: TRBJ2-3; CDR3: CAWSRGLAGGGADTQYF; DNA: TGTGCCTGGAGCCGAGGACTAGCGGGAGGAGGGGCAGATACGCAGTATTTT
V: TRBV10-3; D: -; size: few; J: TRBJ2-6; CDR3: CAIFGRSSGANVLTF; DNA: TGTGCCATCTTTGGGAGGAGCTCTGGGGCCAACGTCCTGACTTTC
V: TRBV7-9; D: TRBD1; size: -; J: TRBJ2-1; CDR3: CASRGTGDYNEQFF; DNA: TGTGCCAGCAGGGGGACAGGGGACTACAATGAGCAGTTCTTC
V: TRBV7-2; D: TRBD1; size: many; J: TRBJ1-5; CDR3: CASSSGTVSNQPQHF; DNA: TGTGCCAGCAGCTCGGGGACAGTTAGCAATCAGCCCCAGCATTTT
V: TRBV2; D: TRBD1; size: -; J: TRBJ2-3; CDR3: CASTRTGDTDTQYF; DNA: TGTGCCAGCACTAGGACAGGGGACACAGATACGCAGTATTTT
V: TRBV20-1; D: -; size: few; J: TRBJ2-7; CDR3: CSAREGRSGAGYEQYF; DNA: TGCAGTGCTAGAGAAGGGAGGTCGGGAGCGGGCTACGAGCAGTACTTC
V: TRBV20-1; D: -; size: few; J: TRBJ2-3; CDR3: CSAPRVVSTDTQYF; DNA: TGCAGTGCTCCGAGGGTAGTTAGCACAGATACGCAGTATTTT
V: TRBV14; D: -; size: -; J: TRBJ1-1; CDR3: CASSLRNQGSEAFF; DNA: TGTGCCAGCAGTCTAAGGAATCAGGGATCTGAAGCTTTCTTT
V: TRBV12-3/TRBV12-4; D: -; size: few; J: TRBJ1-5; CDR3: CASSRGGRDNQPQHF; DNA: TGTGCCAGTAGTAGGGGGGGGCGCGACAATCAGCCCCAGCATTTT
V: TRBV5-1; D: -; size: few; J: TRBJ1-1; CDR3: CASSVGPGMNTEAFF; DNA: TGCGCCAGCAGCGTGGGCCCAGGGATGAACACTGAAGCTTTCTTT
V: TRBV20-1; D: -; size: -; J: TRBJ1-5; CDR3: CSAREGGGVSNQPQHF; DNA: TGCAGTGCTAGAGAGGGGGGCGGGGTTAGCAATCAGCCCCAGCATTTT
V: TRBV5-1; D: TRBD2; size: few; J: TRBJ2-2; CDR3: CASSLALAGATGELFF; DNA: TGCGCCAGCAGCTTGGCACTAGCGGGAGCCACCGGGGAGCTGTTTTTT
V: TRBV11-1; D: TRBD1; size: few; J: TRBJ2-5; CDR3: CASSLTLGTGGALGETQYF; DNA: TGTGCCAGCAGCTTAACCTTAGGGACAGGGGGCGCATTGGGGGAGACCCAGTACTTC
V: TRBV2; D: -; size: -; J: TRBJ1-5; CDR3: CASSGYLAINQPQHF; DNA: TGTGCCAGCAGTGGATACCTCGCAATCAATCAGCCCCAGCATTTT
V: TRBV5-1; D: TRBD2; size: few; J: TRBJ2-1; CDR3: CASSITGTSGSNEQFF; DNA: TGCGCCAGCAGCATAACCGGGACTAGCGGGAGTAATGAGCAGTTCTTC
V: TRBV12-3/TRBV12-4; D: TRBD1; size: many; J: TRBJ2-3; CDR3: CASSPSTGVLDTQYF; DNA: TGTGCCAGCAGCCCTTCGACAGGGGTGTTGGATACGCAGTATTTT
V: TRBV7-8; D: -; size: -; J: TRBJ2-5; CDR3: CASSLLVAGETQYF; DNA: TGTGCCAGCAGCTTGCTCGTCGCCGGAGAGACCCAGTACTTC
V: TRBV7-3; D: -; size: few; J: TRBJ2-2; CDR3: CASSEEYTGELFF; DNA: TGTGCCAGCAGCGAAGAGTACACCGGGGAGCTGTTTTTT
V: TRBV7-2; D: TRBD1; size: few; J: TRBJ2-4; CDR3: CASSSTGHANIQYF; DNA: TGTGCCAGCAGCTCGACAGGGCATGCAAACATTCAGTACTTC
V: TRBV12-3/TRBV12-4; D: -; size: many; J: TRBJ2-5; CDR3: CASSFRETQYF; DNA: TGTGCCAGCAGTTTTCGGGAGACCCAGTACTTC
V: TRBV7-9; D: -; size: -; J: TRBJ2-3; CDR3: CASSPRGSGLTDTQYF; DNA: TGTGCCAGCAGCCCCCGGGGTAGCGGCCTCACAGATACGCAGTATTTT
V: TRBV9; D: TRBD1; size: -; J: TRBJ1-1; CDR3: CASSGGYGQAFTEAFF; DNA: TGTGCCAGCAGCGGTGGCTACGGACAGGCCTTCACTGAAGCTTTCTTT
V: TRBV5-1; D: -; size: few; J: TRBJ2-1; CDR3: CASSSSRVAAYNEQFF; DNA: TGCGCCAGCAGCTCCTCTCGGGTAGCGGCTTACAATGAGCAGTTCTTC
V: TRBV28; D: TRBD2; size: -; J: TRBJ2-5; CDR3: CASSLSGLAGGSQYF; DNA: TGTGCCAGCAGTTTAAGCGGGCTAGCGGGAGGGTCCCAGTACTTC
V: TRBV13; D: -; size: -; J: TRBJ2-3; CDR3: CASSGQSTDTQYF; DNA: TGTGCCAGCAGCGGACAGAGCACAGATACGCAGTATTTT
V: TRBV12-3/TRBV12-4; D: TRBD1; size: few; J: TRBJ2-1; CDR3: CASSLGSGGYNEQFF; DNA: TGTGCCAGCAGTTTGGGGTCAGGGGGCTACAATGAGCAGTTCTTC
V: TRBV18; D: TRBD1; size: -; J: TRBJ1-2; CDR3: CASSPTDRTGTFYTF; DNA: TGTGCCAGCTCACCGACGGATAGGACAGGGACTTTTTACACCTTC
V: TRBV20-1; D: -; size: few; J: TRBJ2-1; CDR3: CSATLRREQFF; DNA: TGCAGTGCTACATTAAGACGAGAGCAGTTCTTC
V: TRBV27; D: TRBD1; size: -; J: TRBJ1-1; CDR3: CASTNGQGLGTEAFF; DNA: TGTGCCAGCACTAACGGACAGGGTCTGGGCACTGAAGCTTTCTTT
V: TRBV7-3; D: TRBD2; size: few; J: TRBJ2-3; CDR3: CASGGRGTDTQYF; DNA: TGTGCCAGTGGGGGGAGGGGCACAGATACGCAGTATTTT
V: TRBV10-3; D: TRBD2; size: few; J: TRBJ2-1; CDR3: CAISIPSGNGQFF; DNA: TGTGCCATCAGTATTCCTAGCGGGAATGGGCAGTTCTTC
V: TRBV19; D: -; size: few; J: TRBJ1-3; CDR3: CASRSQGSGGHTIYF; DNA: TGTGCCAGTAGGAGCCAGGGCAGCGGCGGACACACCATATATTTT
V: TRBV9; D: -; size: few; J: TRBJ2-5; CDR3: CASCCRPGQRYQETQYF; DNA: TGTGCCAGCTGTTGTCGTCCGGGACAAAGGTACCAAGAGACCCAGTACTTC
V: TRBV9; D: -; size: -; J: TRBJ2-1; CDR3: CASSPLPGEQFF; DNA: TGTGCCAGCAGCCCACTTCCGGGTGAGCAGTTCTTC
V: TRBV28; D: TRBD2; size: few; J: TRBJ2-1; CDR3: CASSLRPPGLAGVSGEQFF; DNA: TGTGCCAGCAGTTTACGGCCCCCTGGGCTAGCGGGGGTCTCGGGTGAGCAGTTCTTC
V: TRBV28; D: -; size: -; J: TRBJ1-5; CDR3: CASSLGGTQRPQHF; DNA: TGTGCCAGCAGTTTAGGGGGGACTCAACGGCCCCAGCATTTT
V: TRBV12-3/TRBV12-4; D: TRBD1; size: -; J: TRBJ1-5; CDR3: CASTTGTEFPPSRQPQHF; DNA: TGTGCCAGCACCACCGGGACAGAGTTTCCCCCTTCCAGACAGCCCCAGCATTTT
V: TRBV6-1; D: -; size: few; J: TRBJ2-3; CDR3: CASSPFLQADTQYF; DNA: TGTGCCAGCAGCCCCTTCCTTCAGGCAGATACGCAGTATTTT
V: TRBV5-1; D: TRBD2; size: -; J: TRBJ2-7; CDR3: CASSPGLATTGQQYF; DNA: TGCGCCAGCAGCCCGGGACTAGCGACAACCGGGCAGCAGTACTTC
V: TRBV6-5; D: -; size: -; J: TRBJ2-7; CDR3: CASSYSDRLYEQYF; DNA: TGTGCCAGCAGTTACTCGGACAGACTCTACGAGCAGTACTTC
V: TRBV7-9; D: -; size: -; J: TRBJ2-7; CDR3: CASSPVAASYEQYF; DNA: TGTGCCAGCAGCCCTGTGGCAGCCTCCTACGAGCAGTACTTC
V: TRBV24-1; D: -; size: few; J: TRBJ2-2; CDR3: CATSDKVGLGFDTGELFF; DNA: TGTGCCACCAGTGATAAAGTTGGTCTGGGGTTTGACACCGGGGAGCTGTTTTTT
V: TRBV20-1; D: TRBD2; size: -; J: TRBJ2-3; CDR3: CSARGLAGPDTQYF; DNA: TGCAGTGCTAGGGGACTAGCGGGACCAGATACGCAGTATTTT
V: TRBV7-9; D: TRBD1; size: few; J: TRBJ1-4; CDR3: CASSADRVGEKLFF; DNA: TGTGCCAGCAGCGCCGACAGGGTTGGAGAAAAACTGTTTTTT
V: TRBV7-2; D: -; size: -; J: TRBJ2-3; CDR3: CASSLVVGPDTQYF; DNA: TGTGCCAGCAGCTTAGTAGTGGGTCCAGATACGCAGTATTTT
V: TRBV7-9; D: TRBD1; size: -; J: TRBJ2-3; CDR3: CASSTNRGDTQYF; DNA: TGTGCCAGCAGCACCAACAGGGGAGATACGCAGTATTTT